These T cell receptor beta chains were read from a single sample in a study of T cell responses to AZD1222 COVID-19 vaccine. Clones were sequenced by immunoSEQ multiplex PCR, and TCRdb holds only the in-frame ones, with some missing. The sample has approximately 100,000 clones; roughly 91% are singletons. The source was peripheral blood, collected on day 0 of AZD1222 vaccination. All receptors come from an adult in good health. The CDR3 runs from the conserved cysteine through the conserved F or W. The order of the fields is J gene, D gene, clone size, V gene, CDR3 protein, CDR3 DNA. The D gene is left open where the match is weak. Expanded clones get a size class; other rows say once, few or many, or leave the size out.

>TRBJ1-1|NA|NA|TRBV11-2
CASSQYWDGEAFF
TGTGCCAGCAGCCAATATTGGGACGGTGAAGCTTTCTTT
>TRBJ1-2|NA|NA|TRBV12-3/TRBV12-4
CASSPHRDVGYTF
TGTGCCAGCAGTCCCCACCGGGACGTTGGCTACACCTTC
>TRBJ2-3|NA|NA|TRBV7-9
CASSLAMQGPDTQYF
TGTGCCAGCAGCTTAGCGATGCAGGGCCCAGATACGCAGTATTTT
>TRBJ1-1|NA|NA|TRBV2
CASSKGPTEAFF
TGTGCCAGCAGTAAGGGTCCTACTGAAGCTTTCTTT
>TRBJ2-4|NA|NA|TRBV11-3
CASSSPSGAKNIQYF
TGTGCCAGCAGCTCCCCCTCAGGGGCCAAGAACATTCAGTACTTC
>TRBJ2-1|NA|NA|TRBV6-1
CASSEDQYYNEQFF
TGTGCCAGCAGTGAAGACCAGTACTACAATGAGCAGTTCTTC
>TRBJ1-2|NA|NA|TRBV5-1
CASSLGVANYGYTF
TGCGCCAGCAGCTTGGGGGTAGCTAACTATGGCTACACCTTC
>TRBJ2-3|TRBD2|NA|TRBV27
CASSSLPGGFVQYF
TGTGCCAGCAGTTCCCTCCCGGGGGGGTTTGTGCAGTATTTT
>TRBJ2-3|TRBD1|NA|TRBV7-7
CASSPGNRGRWGTDTQYF
TGTGCTAGCAGCCCCGGGAACAGGGGGCGTTGGGGCACAGATACGCAGTATTTT
>TRBJ1-4|NA|NA|TRBV4-1
CASSPLPGRGTNEKLFF
TGCGCCAGCAGCCCCCTCCCGGGGCGAGGTACTAATGAAAAACTGTTTTTT
>TRBJ1-4|TRBD1|NA|TRBV5-1
CASSLETGGRGLEKLFF
TGCGCCAGCAGCTTGGAAACAGGGGGCCGGGGCTTGGAAAAACTGTTTTTT
>TRBJ2-3|TRBD2|NA|TRBV5-1
CASSPASGTTDTQYF
TGCGCCAGCAGCCCAGCTAGCGGCACCACAGATACGCAGTATTTT
>TRBJ1-2|TRBD1|NA|TRBV18
CASSPPGQSNYGYTF
TGTGCCAGCTCACCACCGGGACAGAGTAACTATGGCTACACCTTC
>TRBJ2-4|NA|NA|TRBV6-5
CASRRTVGAKNIQYF
TGTGCCAGCAGGCGGACGGTTGGGGCCAAAAACATTCAGTACTTC
>TRBJ2-7|TRBD1|NA|TRBV28
CASRGTGDYEQYF
TGTGCCAGCAGGGGGACAGGAGACTACGAGCAGTACTTC
>TRBJ2-7|NA|many|TRBV11-2
CASSLGGIYEQYF
TGTGCCAGCAGCCTAGGGGGGATCTACGAGCAGTACTTC
>TRBJ2-1|NA|NA|TRBV18
CASSPPAGAQDNEQFF
TGTGCCAGCTCACCACCCGCGGGGGCTCAGGACAATGAGCAGTTCTTC
>TRBJ1-5|NA|NA|TRBV30
CAWSVKGYQPQHF
TGTGCCTGGAGTGTAAAGGGTTATCAGCCCCAGCATTTT
>TRBJ1-1|NA|NA|TRBV7-7
CASSQTQNTEAFF
TGTGCCAGCAGCCAAACCCAGAACACTGAAGCTTTCTTT
>TRBJ1-6|TRBD1|NA|TRBV28
CASSPLGQMNSPLHF
TGTGCCAGCAGCCCACTGGGACAGATGAATTCACCCCTCCACTTT
>TRBJ1-1|NA|few|TRBV5-5
CASRWGDTEAFF
TGTGCCAGCAGATGGGGGGACACTGAAGCTTTCTTT
>TRBJ1-4|TRBD1|NA|TRBV11-3
CASSPHLGQGDEKLFF
TGTGCCAGCAGCCCGCACCTCGGACAGGGGGATGAAAAACTGTTTTTT
>TRBJ1-5|NA|NA|TRBV6-5
CASNTQVDQPQHF
TGTGCCAGCAATACGCAGGTTGATCAGCCCCAGCATTTT
>TRBJ2-7|NA|NA|TRBV30
CAWSLSYEQYF
TGTGCCTGGAGTTTATCCTACGAGCAGTACTTC
>TRBJ2-3|NA|NA|TRBV3-1/TRBV3-2
CASSLQPHATDTQYF
TGTGCCAGCAGCCTCCAACCCCACGCAACAGATACGCAGTATTTT
>TRBJ2-6|NA|NA|TRBV24-1
CASSGAGANVLTF
TGTGCCTCTTCAGGGGCTGGGGCCAACGTCCTGACTTTC
>TRBJ1-2|NA|NA|TRBV5-1
CASSPFHEGGYTF
TGCGCCAGCAGCCCCTTCCACGAGGGGGGCTACACCTTC
>TRBJ2-3|NA|NA|TRBV21-1
CASSKAAGTSGSPDTQYF
TGTGCCAGCAGCAAAGCGGCCGGGACTAGCGGGAGCCCAGATACGCAGTATTTT
>TRBJ2-7|NA|NA|TRBV5-1
CASSLPGRGDSYEQYF
TGCGCCAGCAGCCTCCCTGGAAGGGGGGATTCCTACGAGCAGTACTTC
>TRBJ1-3|NA|NA|TRBV6-5
CASSYSGTAARNTIYF
TGTGCCAGCAGTTACTCGGGCACGGCAGCGAGAAACACCATATATTTT
>TRBJ2-1|TRBD1|NA|TRBV3-1/TRBV3-2
CASSQDRRGTWTGGTDEQFF
TGTGCCAGCAGCCAAGATAGACGTGGAACCTGGACAGGGGGCACGGATGAGCAGTTCTTC
>TRBJ2-7|NA|NA|TRBV10-3
CAISPGTETYEQYF
TGTGCCATCAGCCCCGGGACCGAGACCTACGAGCAGTACTTC
>TRBJ1-1|TRBD1|once|TRBV4-1
CASSHLQGAGDTEAFF
TGCGCCAGCAGCCACCTACAGGGGGCGGGGGACACTGAAGCTTTCTTT
>TRBJ2-6|NA|NA|TRBV3-1/TRBV3-2
CASSQEAGVPGANVLTF
TGTGCCAGCAGCCAAGAGGCAGGGGTCCCTGGGGCCAACGTCCTGACTTTC
>TRBJ2-3|NA|NA|TRBV28
CASSSSGFTDTQYF
TGTGCCAGCAGTTCGAGCGGATTCACAGATACGCAGTATTTT
>TRBJ2-1|TRBD1|NA|TRBV18
CASSRGAQGDGQFF
TGTGCCAGCTCAAGAGGGGCCCAGGGGGATGGGCAGTTCTTC
>TRBJ1-2|TRBD1|once|TRBV3-1/TRBV3-2
CASSQGEQGASGYTF
TGTGCCAGCAGCCAAGGCGAACAGGGGGCATCGGGCTACACCTTC
>TRBJ2-1|NA|NA|TRBV10-3
CAISDWSSEPSSNEQFF
TGTGCCATCAGTGATTGGTCAAGTGAGCCTAGCTCCAATGAGCAGTTCTTC
>TRBJ2-5|TRBD2|NA|TRBV2
CASREGTSGGARETQYF
TGTGCCAGCAGGGAAGGGACTAGCGGGGGGGCCCGGGAGACCCAGTACTTC
>TRBJ2-1|TRBD2|once|TRBV5-1
CASSLARASGRAGAYNEQFF
TGCGCCAGCAGCTTGGCTAGGGCTAGCGGGAGGGCCGGGGCCTACAATGAGCAGTTCTTC
>TRBJ2-7|TRBD1|once|TRBV27
CASSRSPGQGYEQYF
TGTGCCAGCAGCAGGAGTCCGGGACAGGGTTACGAGCAGTACTTC
>TRBJ2-1|TRBD1|NA|TRBV11-1
CASFGDRMPKNEQFF
TGTGCCAGCTTCGGGGACAGGATGCCGAAAAATGAGCAGTTCTTC
>TRBJ2-2|NA|NA|TRBV6-2/TRBV6-3
CASSYSGEVTGELFF
TGTGCCAGCAGTTACTCAGGGGAGGTCACCGGGGAGCTGTTTTTT
>TRBJ1-5|NA|NA|TRBV11-2
CASSLGGWYQPQHF
TGTGCCAGCAGCTTAGGAGGGTGGTATCAGCCCCAGCATTTT
>TRBJ2-2|NA|NA|TRBV15
CATANWAGLTGELFF
TGTGCCACCGCGAACTGGGCAGGCTTAACCGGGGAGCTGTTTTTT
>TRBJ2-2|NA|NA|TRBV27
CASSLFLGGITGELFF
TGTGCCAGCAGTTTATTCTTAGGGGGAATTACCGGGGAGCTGTTTTTT
>TRBJ1-1|NA|NA|TRBV28
CASRGDLPVAAFF
TGTGCCAGCAGGGGGGACCTACCGGTCGCGGCTTTCTTT
>TRBJ2-3|TRBD2|NA|TRBV6-2/TRBV6-3
CASTPLRMGRGGRDTQYF
TGTGCCAGCACCCCACTCCGAATGGGGCGGGGGGGGCGAGATACGCAGTATTTT
>TRBJ2-1|NA|NA|TRBV28
CASSLQPRAYNEQFF
TGTGCCAGCAGTTTACAACCAAGAGCCTACAATGAGCAGTTCTTC
>TRBJ2-7|TRBD2|NA|TRBV7-9
CASSLAAGNYEQYF
TGTGCCAGCAGCTTAGCAGCGGGGAACTACGAGCAGTACTTC
>TRBJ2-2|NA|NA|TRBV6-1
CASSEQGYTGELFF
TGTGCCAGCAGTGAACAGGGATACACCGGGGAGCTGTTTTTT
>TRBJ1-4|NA|NA|TRBV15
CATSRGVGETNEKLFF
TGTGCCACCAGCAGGGGGGTGGGGGAAACTAATGAAAAACTGTTTTTT
>TRBJ1-2|TRBD1|NA|TRBV18
CASSPRDRDGYTF
TGTGCCAGCTCACCAAGGGACAGGGATGGCTACACCTTC
>TRBJ1-2|NA|NA|TRBV6-1
CASSEDPNYGYTF
TGTGCCAGCAGTGAAGACCCGAACTATGGCTACACCTTC
>TRBJ1-5|NA|once|TRBV6-1
CASSEVGGPNSNQPQHF
TGTGCCAGCAGTGAAGTCGGGGGGCCTAATAGCAATCAGCCCCAGCATTTT